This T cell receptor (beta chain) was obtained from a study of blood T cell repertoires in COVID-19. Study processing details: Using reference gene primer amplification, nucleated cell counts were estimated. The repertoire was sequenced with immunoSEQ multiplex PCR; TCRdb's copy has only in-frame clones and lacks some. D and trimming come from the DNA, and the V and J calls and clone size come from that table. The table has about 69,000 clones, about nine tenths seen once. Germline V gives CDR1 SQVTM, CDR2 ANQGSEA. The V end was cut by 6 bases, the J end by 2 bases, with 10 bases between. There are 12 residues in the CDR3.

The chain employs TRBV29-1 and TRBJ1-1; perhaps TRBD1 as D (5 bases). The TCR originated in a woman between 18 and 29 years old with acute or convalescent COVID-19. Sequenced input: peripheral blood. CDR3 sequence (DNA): TGCAGCGTAACCGGGACTAACACTGAAGCTTTCTTT. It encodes CSVTGTNTEAFF.